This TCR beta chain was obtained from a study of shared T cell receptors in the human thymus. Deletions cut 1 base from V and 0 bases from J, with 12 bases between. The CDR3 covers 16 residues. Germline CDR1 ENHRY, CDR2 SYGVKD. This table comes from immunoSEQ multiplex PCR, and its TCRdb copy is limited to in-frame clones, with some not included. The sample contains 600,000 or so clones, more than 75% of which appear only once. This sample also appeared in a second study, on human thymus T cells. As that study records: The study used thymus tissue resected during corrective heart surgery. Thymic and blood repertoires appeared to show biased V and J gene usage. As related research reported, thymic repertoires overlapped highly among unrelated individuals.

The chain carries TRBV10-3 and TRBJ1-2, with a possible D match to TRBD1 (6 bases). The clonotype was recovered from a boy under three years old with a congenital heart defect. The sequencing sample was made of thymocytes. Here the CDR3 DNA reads TGTGCCATCAGTGAGTGGCGCAGGGGAACTAACTATGGCTACACCTTC. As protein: CAISEWRRGTNYGYTF.